The T cell receptor beta chain described here comes from a study of TIL therapy for anti-PD-1-resistant metastatic lung cancer (dated by TCRdb to 2020 to 2022). Broadly, across the study: A median age of 54 years (range about 35-75) and a median tumor PD-L1 proportion score of approximately 6% were recorded among enrolled patients. The cohort was composed predominantly of lung adenocarcinoma, with four EGFR-mutant and two ALK-rearranged tumors included, and half of patients were identified as current or former smokers. Across the cohort, whole-exome sequencing showed a median non-synonymous tumor mutation burden of roughly 1.5 mutations per megabase. T cell receptor beta sequencing of tumor and peripheral blood was used to follow clonotypes across the tumor, the expanded TIL product and serial blood samples.

Explained via the paper, the time point label denotes: pre-treatment sample, taken before nivolumab and TIL therapy. The baseline tumor samples were excised metastases, mostly pleural nodules or supraclavicular lymph nodes, taken from the same resection that was used to grow TIL. Tumors were collected before any PD-1/PD-L1 blockade, after which patients were given nivolumab, and patients who progressed were given lymphodepletion, an infusion of expanded TIL and IL-2. Adults with stage 4 NSCLC were enrolled in a dual-center phase I trial from October 2017 to early 2020. The samples were obtained from a phase I trial that was single-arm and open-label and tested tumor-infiltrating lymphocyte therapy combined with nivolumab in advanced non-small cell lung cancer. Portions of each resected tumor were snap-frozen in liquid nitrogen and stored at -80 °C. Tumor regions of interest were selected on H&E sections by laser-capture macrodissection, were pulverized into 15 mg aliquots, and were extracted with Qiagen Allprep kits.

The study at large found these results: Clonal turnover during TIL culture was high, and many clones enriched in the product were not detected in the baseline tumor, suggesting clonal contraction instead of faithful expansion. Compared with baseline intratumoral T cells, expanded TIL cultures were more clonal and less diverse (median clonality around 5.9% vs 31%, p < 0.0001). The study protocol defined all tumor marker inferences as exploratory. Generalizability was limited because the cohort was highly selected, with more treatment-naive, never-smoker and oncogene-addicted patients included than is typical.

Notes on this clone: This clone's antigen is unknown. One base away there is no much larger clone; base qualities are not given.

Using bias-controlled multiplex PCR with the immunoSEQ v3 hsTCRB kit, the TCR beta CDR3 regions were amplified from genomic DNA. TCR libraries were sequenced on an Illumina NextSeq 500 to 1.5 million to 2 million read pairs for survey level or 5-6 million for deep level. Per the original workflow: V, D and J genes were assigned, non-productive sequences were removed, and clonality was reported by immunoSEQ Analyzer software. Repertoires were compared by productive Simpson clonality and by the Morisita overlap index of productive TRB rearrangements between infused TIL and blood. Drawn from immuneACCESS, this table holds only the in-frame rearrangements with V and J called that TCRdb kept. Clones are partly lost; checked studies trace under half to an unresolved V gene and leave the rest unexplained. The V and J calls and the clone size are those of that table, but D and trimming were determined from the DNA. The sample records roughly 50,000 clones, 71% of which are singletons. Clones ranked in the top ten supply about 6% of the sample.

The CDR3 runs 15 amino acids, cysteine and phenylalanine included. The read is trimmed to its CDR3 DNA, 45 bases read in frame from base 1. Per the germline V gene, MRHNA is the CDR1 and SNTAGT is the CDR2. The junction carries 14 bases between V and J, which are trimmed by 7 bases and 1 base respectively. Recombination linked TRBV6-4 to TRBJ1-5; the D gene cannot be named for sure. The specimen comprised tumor tissue, sampled at baseline. This sequence originates from a person aged 25 to 85 with non-small cell lung cancer. CDR3 loop: CASTPGRRSNQPQHF. The DNA sequence follows: TGTGCCAGCACCCCCGGAAGGCGCAGCAATCAGCCCCAGCATTTT.